Considering frequency, the clone carrying this TCR beta chain is medium-sized (0.01 to 0.1%). The antigen is undetermined. TRB rearrangements were amplified by touch-down multiplex PCR with mixed TRB-A/B primers. With the multiplex PCR reads reprocessed, TCRdb shows one record per CDR3 protein and no DNA. Recorded for this sample: 4,500 or so distinct CDR3 sequences. These data originate in a study of T cell clusters in autoimmune cytopenias. Findings and caveats of the study: Comparing secondary cytopenia with chronic lymphocytic leukemia showed no cluster-lack signature, apparently masked by lymphoma repertoire. Clustering suggested that physiological T cell clusters were missing in primary autoimmune cytopenia patients.

Some 39,000 genome equivalents of blood DNA were amplified for TRB. CDR1 is LGHNA and CDR2 is YSLEER in the germline V gene. The CDR3 is 15 amino acids. This sequence originates from a human donor with an autoimmune cytopenia or autoimmune hepatitis (not recorded which). Sequencing input: peripheral blood. V and J are TRBV4-3 and TRBJ1-4. The CDR3 loop reads CASSQGVATNEKLFF.